The entry that follows covers one TCR beta chain sequence. Its antigen remains unidentified. The V end lost 1 base, the J end lost 1 base, and 9 bases lay between the germline ends. The germline V gene encodes CDR1 SGHTA and CDR2 FQGNSA. The CDR3 has 15 amino acids. The sample belongs to a study of CD8 T cells in ankylosing spondylitis. Study-level results: A TCR beta motif of fewer than ten highly homologous variants seemed to mark ankylosing spondylitis blood.

TCRdb reprocessed the 5' RACE reads with MiXCR, giving one entry per CDR3 protein. There are about 540,000 distinct CDR3 sequences in the sample; 9.5% to 15% occur only once, and approximately 6.2% lies in the top ten. This sequence was found in a male donor with ankylosing spondylitis. Source material: blood, either unsorted or a sorted T cell fraction (not recorded which). V is TRBV7-2 and J is TRBJ2-3, with D perhaps TRBD2 (6 bases). The CDR3 spells CASSLVGEGTDTQYF. CDR3 DNA: TGTGCCAGCAGCTTAGTTGGGGAGGGCACAGATACGCAGTATTTT.